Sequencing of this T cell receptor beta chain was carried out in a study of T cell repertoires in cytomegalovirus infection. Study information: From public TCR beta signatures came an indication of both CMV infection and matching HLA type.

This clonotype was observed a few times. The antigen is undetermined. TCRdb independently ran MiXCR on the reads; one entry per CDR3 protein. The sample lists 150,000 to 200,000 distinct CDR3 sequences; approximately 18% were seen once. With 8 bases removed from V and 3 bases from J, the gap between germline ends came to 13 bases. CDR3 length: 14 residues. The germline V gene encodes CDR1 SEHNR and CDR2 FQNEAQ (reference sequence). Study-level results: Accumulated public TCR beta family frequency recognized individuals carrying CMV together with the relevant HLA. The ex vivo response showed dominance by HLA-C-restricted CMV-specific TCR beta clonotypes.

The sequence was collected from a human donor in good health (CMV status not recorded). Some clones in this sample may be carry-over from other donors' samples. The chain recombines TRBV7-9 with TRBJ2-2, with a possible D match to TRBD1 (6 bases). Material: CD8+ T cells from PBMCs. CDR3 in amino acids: CASLRPGDTGELFF. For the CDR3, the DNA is TGTGCCAGCCTCAGGCCAGGGGACACCGGGGAGCTGTTTTTT.